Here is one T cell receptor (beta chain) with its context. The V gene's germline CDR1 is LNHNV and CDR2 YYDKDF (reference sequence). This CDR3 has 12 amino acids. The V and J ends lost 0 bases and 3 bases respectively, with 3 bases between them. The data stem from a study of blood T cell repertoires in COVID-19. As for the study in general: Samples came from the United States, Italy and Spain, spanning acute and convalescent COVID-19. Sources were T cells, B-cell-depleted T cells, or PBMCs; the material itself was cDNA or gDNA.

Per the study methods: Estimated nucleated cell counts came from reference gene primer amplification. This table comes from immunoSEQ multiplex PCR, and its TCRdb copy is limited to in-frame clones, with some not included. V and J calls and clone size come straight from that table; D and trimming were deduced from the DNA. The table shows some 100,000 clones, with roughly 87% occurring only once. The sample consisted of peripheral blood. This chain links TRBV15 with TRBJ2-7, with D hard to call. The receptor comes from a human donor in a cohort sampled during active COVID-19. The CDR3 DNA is TGTGCCACCAGCAGAGATCTCTACGAGCAGTACTTC. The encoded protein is CATSRDLYEQYF.